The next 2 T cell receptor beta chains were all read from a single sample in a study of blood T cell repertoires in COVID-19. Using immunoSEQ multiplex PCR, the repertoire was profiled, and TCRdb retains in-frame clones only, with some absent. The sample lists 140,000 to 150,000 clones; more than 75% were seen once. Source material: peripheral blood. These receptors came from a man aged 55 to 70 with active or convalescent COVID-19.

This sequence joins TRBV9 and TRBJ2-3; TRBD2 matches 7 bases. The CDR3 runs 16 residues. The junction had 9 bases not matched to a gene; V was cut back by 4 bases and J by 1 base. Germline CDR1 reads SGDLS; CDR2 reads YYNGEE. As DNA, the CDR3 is TGTGCCAGCAGCCCCAGCGGGACGTGGGGCACAGATACGCAGTATTTT. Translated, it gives CASSPSGTWGTDTQYF. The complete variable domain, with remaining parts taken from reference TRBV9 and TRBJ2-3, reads DSGVTQTPKHLITATGQRVTLRCSPRSGDLSVYWYQQSLDQGLQFLIQYYNGEERAKGNILERFSAQQFPDLHSELNLSSLELGDSALYFCASSPSGTWGTDTQYFGPGTRLTVL.

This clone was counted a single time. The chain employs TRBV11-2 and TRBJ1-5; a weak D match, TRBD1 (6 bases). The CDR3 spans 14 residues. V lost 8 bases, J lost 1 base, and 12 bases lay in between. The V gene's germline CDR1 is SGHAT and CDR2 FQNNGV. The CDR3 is CASAGGASNQPQHF. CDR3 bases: TGTGCCAGCGCCGGGGGGGCGAGCAATCAGCCCCAGCATTTT.